The source of this T cell receptor beta chain is a study of T-cell reconstitution after alpha-beta-depleted transplantation in children. This CDR3 has 15 amino acids. V shed 4 bases, J shed 7 bases, and the junction held 13 bases outside the gene matches. Germline-derived CDR1 and CDR2 are SGHRS and YFSETQ. Unique molecular identifiers were built into the TCRbeta library. TCRdb reanalysed the PCR reads using MiXCR and keeps one entry per CDR3 protein. The table includes approximately 210,000 distinct CDR3 sequences, around a sixth detected once. This TCR derives from a male patient between 2 and 15 years old who had a stem cell transplant for acute lymphoblastic leukemia, so the T cells may come from the graft donor. This chain joins TRBV5-1 and TRBJ1-1, with 7 bases aligning to TRBD1. Source: PBMCs, mostly from graft donor cells, taken 360 days after TCRalphabeta/CD19-depleted stem cell transplant. The CDR3 sequence: CASSTGVGTAIEAFF. CDR3 bases: TGCGCCAGCAGCACTGGAGTCGGGACAGCTATTGAAGCTTTCTTT. Combining the CDR3 with reference TRBV5-1 and TRBJ1-1 gives the whole variable domain KAGVTQTPRYLIKTRGQQVTLSCSPISGHRSVSWYQQTPGQGLQFLFEYFSETQRNKGNFPGRFSGRQFSNSRSEMNVSTLELGDSALYLCASSTGVGTAIEAFFGQGTRLTVV.